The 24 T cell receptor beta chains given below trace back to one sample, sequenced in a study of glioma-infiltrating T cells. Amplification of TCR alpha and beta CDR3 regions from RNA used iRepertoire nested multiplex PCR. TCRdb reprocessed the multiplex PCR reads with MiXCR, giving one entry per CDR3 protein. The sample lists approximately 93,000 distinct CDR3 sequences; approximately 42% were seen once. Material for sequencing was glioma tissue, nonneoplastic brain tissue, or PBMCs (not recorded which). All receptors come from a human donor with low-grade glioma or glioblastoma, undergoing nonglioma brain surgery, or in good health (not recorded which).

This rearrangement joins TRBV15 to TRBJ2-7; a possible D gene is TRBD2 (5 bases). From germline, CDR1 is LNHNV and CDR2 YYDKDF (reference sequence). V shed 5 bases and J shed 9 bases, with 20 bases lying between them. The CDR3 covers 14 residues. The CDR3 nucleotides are TGTGCCACCAGCCCTCGGTTAGGACTTTGCGGGCAGTACTTC. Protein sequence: CATSPRLGLCGQYF. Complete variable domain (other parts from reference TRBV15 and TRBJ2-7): DAMVIQNPRYQVTQFGKPVTLSCSQTLNHNVMYWYQQKSSQAPKLLFHYYDKDFNNEADTPDNFQSRRPNTSFCFLDIRSPGLGDTAMYLCATSPRLGLCGQYFGPGTRLTVT.

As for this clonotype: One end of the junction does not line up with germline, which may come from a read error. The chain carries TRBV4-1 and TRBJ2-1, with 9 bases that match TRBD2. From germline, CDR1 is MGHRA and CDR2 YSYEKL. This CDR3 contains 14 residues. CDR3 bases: TGCGGCAGCAGCCCTAGCGGGACGTACAATGAGCAGTTCTTC. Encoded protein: CGSSPSGTYNEQFF.

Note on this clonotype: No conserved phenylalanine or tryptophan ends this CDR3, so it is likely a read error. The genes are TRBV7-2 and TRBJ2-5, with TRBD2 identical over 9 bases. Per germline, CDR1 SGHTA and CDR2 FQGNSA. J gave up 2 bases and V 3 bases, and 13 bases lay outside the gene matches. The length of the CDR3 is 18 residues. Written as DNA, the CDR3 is TGTGCCAGCAGCTTCAGACCCGCGGGAGGGCCGAATCAAGAGACCCAGTACTCC. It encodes CASSFRPAGGPNQETQYS.

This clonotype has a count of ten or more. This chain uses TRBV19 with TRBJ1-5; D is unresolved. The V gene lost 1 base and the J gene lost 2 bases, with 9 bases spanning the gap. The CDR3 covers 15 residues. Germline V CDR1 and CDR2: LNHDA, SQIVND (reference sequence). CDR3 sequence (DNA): TGTGCCAGTAGTATAGTCCGGGAGGGCAATCAGCCCCAGCATTTT. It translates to CASSIVREGNQPQHF.

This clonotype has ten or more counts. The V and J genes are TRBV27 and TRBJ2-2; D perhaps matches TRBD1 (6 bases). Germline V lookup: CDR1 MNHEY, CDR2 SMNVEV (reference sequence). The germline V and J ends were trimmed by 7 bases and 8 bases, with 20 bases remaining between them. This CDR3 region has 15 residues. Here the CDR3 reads CASKQGSITWGELFF. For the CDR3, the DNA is TGTGCCAGCAAACAGGGTTCCATCACCTGGGGGGAGCTGTTTTTT.

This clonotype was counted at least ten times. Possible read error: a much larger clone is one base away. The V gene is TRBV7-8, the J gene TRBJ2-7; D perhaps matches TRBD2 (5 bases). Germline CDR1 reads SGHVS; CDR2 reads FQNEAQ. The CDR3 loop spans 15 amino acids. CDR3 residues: CANSLEGRRSYEQYF. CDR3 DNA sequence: TGTGCCAACAGCTTAGAGGGCAGGAGGTCCTACGAGCAGTACTTC.

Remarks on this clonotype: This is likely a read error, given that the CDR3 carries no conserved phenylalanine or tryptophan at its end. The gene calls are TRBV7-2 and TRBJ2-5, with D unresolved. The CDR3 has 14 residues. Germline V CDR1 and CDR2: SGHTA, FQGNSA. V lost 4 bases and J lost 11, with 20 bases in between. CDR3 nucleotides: TGTGCCAGCAGCTCCAATGGACCACCAGATACGCAGTACTAC. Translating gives CASSSNGPPDTQYY.

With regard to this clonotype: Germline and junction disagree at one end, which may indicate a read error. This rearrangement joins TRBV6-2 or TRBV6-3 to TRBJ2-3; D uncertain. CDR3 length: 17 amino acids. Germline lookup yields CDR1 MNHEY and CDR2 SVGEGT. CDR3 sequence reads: CSILFTLLKGSTDTQYF. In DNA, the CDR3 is TGTTCCATCCTCTTCACCCTTCTAAAAGGAAGCACAGATACTCAGTATTTT.

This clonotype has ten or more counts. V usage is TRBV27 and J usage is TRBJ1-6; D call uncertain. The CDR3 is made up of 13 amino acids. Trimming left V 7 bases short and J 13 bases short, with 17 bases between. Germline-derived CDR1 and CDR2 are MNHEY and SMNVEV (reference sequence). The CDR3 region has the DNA TGTGCCAGCACCTGGTCCCAAGATGGGCCCCTCCACTTT. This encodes CASTWSQDGPLHF.

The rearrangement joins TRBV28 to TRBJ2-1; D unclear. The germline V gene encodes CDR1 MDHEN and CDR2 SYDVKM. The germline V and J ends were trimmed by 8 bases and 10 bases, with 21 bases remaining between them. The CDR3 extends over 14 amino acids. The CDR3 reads CASEELFASYEQFF. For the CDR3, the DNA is TGTGCCAGCGAGGAACTCTTCGCCTCCTACGAGCAGTTCTTC.

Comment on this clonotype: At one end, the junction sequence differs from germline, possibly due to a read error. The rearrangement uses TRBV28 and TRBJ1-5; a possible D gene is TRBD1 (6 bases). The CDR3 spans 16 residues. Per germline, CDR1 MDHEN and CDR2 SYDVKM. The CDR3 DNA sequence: TGTGCCAGAAGTTCGAGGGGGAGTCCTCTAGATCAGCCCCAGCATTTT. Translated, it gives CARSSRGSPLDQPQHF.

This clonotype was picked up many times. CDR3 nucleotides: TGTGCCAGCAGCACAGGGGCTTCTTATGGCTACACCTTC. It encodes CASSTGASYGYTF. V is TRBV7-9 and J is TRBJ1-2; 7 bases map to TRBD1. The J segment lost 5 bases and the V segment lost 5 bases, leaving 5 bases of the junction unmatched. The CDR3 runs to 13 residues. Germline V gene data show CDR1 as SEHNR and CDR2 as FQNEAQ (reference sequence).

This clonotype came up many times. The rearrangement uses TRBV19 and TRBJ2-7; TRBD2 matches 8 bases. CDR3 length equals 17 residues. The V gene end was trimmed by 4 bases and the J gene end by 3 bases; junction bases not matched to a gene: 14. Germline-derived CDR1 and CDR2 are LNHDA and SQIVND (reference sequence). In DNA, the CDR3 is TGTGCCAGTAGTAGAACCTCTATAGCGGGACTGGGCTACGAGCAGTACTTC. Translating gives CASSRTSIAGLGYEQYF. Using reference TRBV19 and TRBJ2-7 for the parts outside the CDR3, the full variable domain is DGGITQSPKYLFRKEGQNVTLSCEQNLNHDAMYWYRQDPGQGLRLIYYSQIVNDFQKGDIAEGYSVSREKKESFPLTVTSAQKNPTAFYLCASSRTSIAGLGYEQYFGPGTRLTVT.

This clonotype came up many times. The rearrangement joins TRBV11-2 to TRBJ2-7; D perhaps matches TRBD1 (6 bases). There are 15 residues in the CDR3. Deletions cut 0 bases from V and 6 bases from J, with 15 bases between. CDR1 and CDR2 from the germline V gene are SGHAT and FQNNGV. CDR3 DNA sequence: TGTGCCAGCAGCTTAGATCTTGTCCAGGGGCGCGAGCAGTACTTC. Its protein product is CASSLDLVQGREQYF.

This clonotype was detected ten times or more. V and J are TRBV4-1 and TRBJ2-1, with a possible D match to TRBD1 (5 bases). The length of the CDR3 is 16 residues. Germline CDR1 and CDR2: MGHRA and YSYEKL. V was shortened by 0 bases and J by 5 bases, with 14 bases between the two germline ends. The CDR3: CASSQDLGASDNEQFF. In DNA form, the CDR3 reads TGCGCCAGCAGCCAAGACCTAGGGGCGTCTGACAATGAGCAGTTCTTC.

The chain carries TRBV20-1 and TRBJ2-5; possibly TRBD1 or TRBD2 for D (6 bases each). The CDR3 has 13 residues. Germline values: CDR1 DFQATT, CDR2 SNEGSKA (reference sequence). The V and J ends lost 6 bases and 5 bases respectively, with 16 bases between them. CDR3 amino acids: CSALGGRGETQYF. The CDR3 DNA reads TGCAGTGCGCTGGGGGGCCGGGGGGAGACCCAGTACTTC.

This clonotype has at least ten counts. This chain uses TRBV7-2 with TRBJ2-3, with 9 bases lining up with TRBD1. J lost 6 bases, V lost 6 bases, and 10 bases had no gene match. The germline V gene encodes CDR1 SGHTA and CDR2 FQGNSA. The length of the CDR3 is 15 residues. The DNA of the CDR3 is TGTGCCAGCAGGCCGACAGGGGGGTTCGGGGATACGCAGTATTTT. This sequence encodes CASRPTGGFGDTQYF.

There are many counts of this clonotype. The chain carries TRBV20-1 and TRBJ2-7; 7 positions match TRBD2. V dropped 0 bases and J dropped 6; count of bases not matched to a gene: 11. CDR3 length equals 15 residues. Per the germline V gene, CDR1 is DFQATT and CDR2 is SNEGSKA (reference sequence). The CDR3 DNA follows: TGCAGTGCTAGAGATCACGGGGGAGGGGAGTCCGAGCAGTACTTC. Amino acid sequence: CSARDHGGGESEQYF.

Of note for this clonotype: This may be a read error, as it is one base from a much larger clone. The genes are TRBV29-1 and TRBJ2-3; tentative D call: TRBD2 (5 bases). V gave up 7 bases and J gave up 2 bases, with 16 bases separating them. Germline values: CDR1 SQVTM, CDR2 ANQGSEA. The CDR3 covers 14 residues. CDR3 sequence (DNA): TGCAGCGCTGCGGTGAGCGGACCCACAGATACGCAGTATTTT. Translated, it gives CSAAVSGPTDTQYF.

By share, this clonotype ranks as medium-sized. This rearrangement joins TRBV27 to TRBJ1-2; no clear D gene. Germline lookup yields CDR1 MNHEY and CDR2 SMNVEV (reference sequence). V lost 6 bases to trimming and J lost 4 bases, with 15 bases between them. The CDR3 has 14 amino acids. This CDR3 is CASRPLTLGYGYTF. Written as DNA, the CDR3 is TGTGCCAGCAGGCCTCTTACCCTTGGCTATGGCTACACCTTC.

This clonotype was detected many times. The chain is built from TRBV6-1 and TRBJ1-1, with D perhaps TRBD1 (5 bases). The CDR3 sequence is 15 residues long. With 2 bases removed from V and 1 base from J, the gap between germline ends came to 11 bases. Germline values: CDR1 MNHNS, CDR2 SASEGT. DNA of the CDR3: TGTGCCAGCAGTGAACAGGGCAGAAAGAACACTGAAGCTTTCTTT. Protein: CASSEQGRKNTEAFF.

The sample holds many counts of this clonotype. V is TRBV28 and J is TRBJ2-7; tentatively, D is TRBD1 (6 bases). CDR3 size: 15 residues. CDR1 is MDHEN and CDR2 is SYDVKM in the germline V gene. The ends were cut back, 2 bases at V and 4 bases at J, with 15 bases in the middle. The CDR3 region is CASSLAPGQNYEQYF. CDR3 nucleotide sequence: TGTGCCAGCAGTTTAGCCCCGGGACAAAATTACGAGCAGTACTTC.

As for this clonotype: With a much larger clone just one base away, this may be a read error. The CDR3 bases are TGTGCCAGCGCCGCAGAGTACCAAGAGACCAAGTACTTC. This translates into CASAAEYQETKYF. This chain joins TRBV5-4 and TRBJ2-5; D remains unclear. Germline lookup yields CDR1 SGHNT and CDR2 YYREEE (reference sequence). CDR3 size: 13 residues.

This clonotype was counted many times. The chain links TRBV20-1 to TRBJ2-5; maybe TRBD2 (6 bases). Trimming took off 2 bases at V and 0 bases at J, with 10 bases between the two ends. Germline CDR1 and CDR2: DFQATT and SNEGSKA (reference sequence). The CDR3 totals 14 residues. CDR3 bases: TGCAGTGCTAGAAGGGACTTCGACCAAGAGACCCAGTACTTC. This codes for CSARRDFDQETQYF.